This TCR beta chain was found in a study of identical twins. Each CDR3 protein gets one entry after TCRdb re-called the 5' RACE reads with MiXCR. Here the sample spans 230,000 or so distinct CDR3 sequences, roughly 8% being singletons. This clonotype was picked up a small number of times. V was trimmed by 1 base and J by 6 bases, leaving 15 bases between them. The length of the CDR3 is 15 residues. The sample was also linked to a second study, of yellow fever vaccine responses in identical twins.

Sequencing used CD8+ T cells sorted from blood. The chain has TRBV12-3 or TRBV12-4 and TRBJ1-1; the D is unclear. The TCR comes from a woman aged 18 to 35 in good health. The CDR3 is CASSLGRSLNPEAFF. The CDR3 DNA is TGTGCCAGCAGTTTAGGTCGCAGTCTAAATCCTGAAGCTTTCTTT.